What follows describes a single T cell receptor beta chain. A read error may account for a junction end that differs from germline. The record originates from a study of cytomegalovirus exposure and HLA in healthy donors. Germline assignment: CDR1 MNHNY and CDR2 SVGAGI (reference sequence). The CDR3 is made up of 12 amino acids. Amplification used 60 Vbeta primers and 13 Jbeta primers. Sequencing was performed with immunoSEQ multiplex PCR; in TCRdb, only in-frame clones are kept and a portion is missing. The sample contains about 130,000 clones, approximately 85% of which appear only once. The sequence was obtained from a woman in her twenties or thirties in good health and CMV-seropositive. The chain carries TRBV6-6 and TRBJ2-5; the match to TRBD1 covers 7 bases. Sequenced input: PBMCs. The CDR3 DNA is TGTGCCAGCAGTTGGGACAGAGAGACCCGGTACTTC. This codes for CASSWDRETRYF.